The 26 T cell receptor beta chains given below trace back to one sample, sequenced in a study of response to subunit inactivated influenza vaccine. TCRdb analysed the RT-PCR reads with MiXCR anew, one entry per CDR3 protein. The data contain about 520,000 distinct CDR3 sequences, around 25% of them singletons. Specimen: CD4+ T cells sorted from PBMCs, collected about 5 days after vaccination. The receptors originated from a middle-aged man who received an inactivated influenza vaccine.

This clonotype was recorded a few times. V usage is TRBV29-1 and J usage is TRBJ2-2; D is unclear. The germline CDR1 and CDR2 sequences are SQVTM and ANQGSEA. The CDR3 spans 13 residues. The V gene lost 3 bases and the J gene lost 2 bases, with 7 bases spanning the gap. The CDR3: CSVDSQNTGELFF. The CDR3 DNA reads as TGCAGCGTTGATTCGCAAAACACCGGGGAGCTGTTTTTT.

This clonotype was detected a few times. The V gene is TRBV20-1, the J gene TRBJ1-5; 9 bases are a match to TRBD1. CDR1 is DFQATT and CDR2 is SNEGSKA in the germline V gene (reference sequence). The CDR3 totals 12 residues. Trimming cost V 6 bases and J 5 bases; bases outside gene matches: 2. The CDR3 sequence: CSAGTGYQPQHF. The CDR3 coding sequence is TGCAGTGCAGGGACAGGGTATCAGCCCCAGCATTTT.

The table lists this clonotype with many counts. This rearrangement joins TRBV7-2 to TRBJ2-5; D ambiguous. The CDR3 spans 14 residues. The V end was cut by 1 base, the J end by 5 bases, with 11 bases between. Germline loops: CDR1 SGHTA, CDR2 FQGNSA. CDR3 bases: TGTGCCAGCAGCTTAGTTCCGATCCGGGAGACCCAGTACTTC. It codes for CASSLVPIRETQYF. Full variable domain (missing parts from reference TRBV7-2 and TRBJ2-5): GAGVSQSPSNKVTEKGKDVELRCDPISGHTALYWYRQSLGQGLEFLIYFQGNSAPDKSGLPSDRFSAERTGGSVSTLTIQRTQQEDSAVYLCASSLVPIRETQYFGPGTRLLVL.

The gene calls are TRBV20-1 and TRBJ2-1; D call uncertain. The V end lost 3 bases, the J end lost 9 bases, and 9 bases lay between the germline ends. CDR3 length equals 11 residues. CDR1 is DFQATT, CDR2 SNEGSKA, per germline (reference sequence). The DNA for the CDR3 is TGCAGTGCTAGCCCGTTACCTGAGCAGTTCTTC. This encodes CSASPLPEQFF.

This chain joins TRBV7-2 and TRBJ2-1; 9 bases are shared with TRBD1. Trimming at V came to 5 bases and at J to 9 bases, leaving 14 bases not matched to a gene. Germline loops: CDR1 SGHTA, CDR2 FQGNSA. The CDR3 extends over 16 amino acids. CDR3 residues: CASSPGLGQGDFEQFF. The DNA of the CDR3 is TGTGCCAGCAGCCCCGGTTTGGGACAGGGAGATTTTGAGCAGTTCTTC.

In this sample, this clonotype turned up a few times. V and J are TRBV15 and TRBJ1-5; D gene uncertain. The germline V gene encodes CDR1 LNHNV and CDR2 YYDKDF (reference sequence). CDR3 length: 15 residues. Trimming left V 6 bases short and J 7 bases short, with 19 bases between. CDR3 residues: CATSFQAGAGQPQHF. CDR3 coding DNA: TGTGCCACCAGTTTCCAGGCTGGCGCCGGCCAGCCCCAGCATTTT.

The rearrangement joins TRBV10-1 to TRBJ2-7, with D perhaps matching TRBD1 or TRBD2 (5 bases each). Trimming stripped 4 bases from V and 2 bases from J, with 12 bases between. Germline loops: CDR1 WNHNN, CDR2 SYGVQD (reference sequence). This CDR3 has 14 residues. CDR3 DNA sequence: TGCGCCAGCAGTGTATGGGACCGCCCCTACGAGCAGTACTTC. Encoded protein: CASSVWDRPYEQYF.

About this clonotype itself: One end of the junction varies from germline; a read error may be responsible. The chain carries TRBV7-9 and TRBJ2-1, with D possibly TRBD1 on 5 matching bases. CDR3 length equals 12 residues. CDR1 is SEHNR and CDR2 is FQNEAQ in the germline V gene (reference sequence). The CDR3 region has the DNA TGTTCCAGCAGCTTAATTGGGGCAGAGCAGTTCTTC. Translation: CSSSLIGAEQFF.

A few counts support this clonotype. The chain joins TRBV20-1 to TRBJ1-2, with D hard to call. Trimming left V 4 bases short and J 1 base short, with 10 bases between. The CDR3 is made up of 13 amino acids. Germline CDR1 reads DFQATT; CDR2 reads SNEGSKA (reference sequence). The chain's CDR3 is CSATVSFNYGYTF. DNA of the CDR3: TGCAGTGCTACAGTTTCCTTTAACTATGGCTACACCTTC.

The genes are TRBV6-2 or TRBV6-3 and TRBJ1-5; unclear D gene. The CDR3 consists of 13 residues. The germline V and J ends were trimmed by 7 bases and 6 bases, with 13 bases remaining between them. Germline loops: CDR1 MNHEY, CDR2 SVGEGT. CDR3 sequence (DNA): TGTGCCAGCACCACCCCGGGGAGTCAGCCCCAGCATTTT. Its protein is CASTTPGSQPQHF.

V and J are TRBV7-9 and TRBJ1-4; maybe TRBD1 (6 bases). Per germline, CDR1 SEHNR and CDR2 FQNEAQ (reference sequence). The CDR3 contains 16 residues. V lost 4 bases, J lost 7 bases, and 19 bases lay in between. CDR3 sequence reads: CASSWKGTLTVEKLFF. In DNA, the CDR3 is TGTGCCAGCAGCTGGAAGGGGACATTGACGGTTGAAAAACTGTTTTTT.

This clonotype came up a few times. As DNA, the CDR3 is TGCGCCAGCAGCCAAGAGCACAGGGGCGGTGAAAAACTGTTTTTT. As protein: CASSQEHRGGEKLFF. The chain employs TRBV4-3 and TRBJ1-4; 7 bases fit TRBD1. The V segment lost 0 bases and the J segment 7 bases; nucleotides outside the gene matches: 5. Germline V gene lookup returns CDR1 LGHNA and CDR2 YSLEER. The CDR3 contains 15 residues.

This clonotype occurred many times. The chain employs TRBV7-2 and TRBJ1-6, with 7 bases fitting TRBD1. CDR1 is SGHTA, CDR2 FQGNSA, per germline. CDR3 length: 14 amino acids. Trimming cost V 8 bases and J 7 bases; bases outside gene matches: 8. CDR3 sequence (DNA): TGTGCCAGCGCCTTACAGGGGTTGAATTCACCCCTCCACTTT. Its protein product is CASALQGLNSPLHF.

This chain uses TRBV11-2 with TRBJ2-7; D might be TRBD2 (5 bases). CDR3 length: 14 amino acids. With 7 bases removed from V and 0 bases from J, the gap between germline ends came to 13 bases. Germline V gene data show CDR1 as SGHAT and CDR2 as FQNNGV. CDR3 sequence reads: CASTSGVPSYEQYF. The CDR3 coding sequence is TGTGCCAGCACCTCCGGGGTCCCCTCCTACGAGCAGTACTTC.

This clonotype turned up a few times. At one end the junction does not follow the germline gene, possibly because of a read error. The chain links TRBV12-3 or TRBV12-4 to TRBJ1-5, with D possibly matching TRBD1 (5 bases). The CDR3 contains 15 residues. In DNA form, the CDR3 reads TGTGCCAGCAGTCCCGCAGGGAGGCGCAATCAGCTCCAGCATTTT. Translation: CASSPAGRRNQLQHF.

This clonotype was detected a few times. The chain recombines TRBV9 with TRBJ1-3; D possibly corresponds to TRBD1 (5 bases). The CDR3 has 15 residues. The V gene lost 4 bases and the J gene lost 0 bases, with 11 bases spanning the gap. The germline V gene has CDR1 SGDLS and CDR2 YYNGEE. DNA of the CDR3: TGTGCCAGCAGCCTCGGGGGTAACTCTGGAAACACCATATATTTT. Its translation: CASSLGGNSGNTIYF.

The rearrangement uses TRBV27 and TRBJ2-1, with 10 bases fitting TRBD2. After removal of 1 base from V and 7 bases from J, the junction contained 10 bases not matched to a gene. This CDR3 has 17 amino acids. Looked up from germline, CDR1 is MNHEY and CDR2 is SMNVEV (reference sequence). The CDR3 coding sequence is TGTGCCAGCAGTTTATGGGGACTAGCGCAGTCTTATAATGAGCAGTTCTTC. This gives the protein CASSLWGLAQSYNEQFF.

The rearrangement uses TRBV18 and TRBJ2-2, with D possibly being TRBD1 (5 bases). The CDR3 sequence is 14 residues long. V dropped 1 base and J dropped 8 bases, with 11 bases sitting between them. CDR1 is KGHSH, CDR2 LQKENI, per germline. The CDR3 protein is CASSPQSGRGELFF. The CDR3 bases are TGTGCCAGCTCACCACAGTCAGGGCGAGGGGAGCTGTTTTTT.

This clonotype was seen many times. V is TRBV29-1 and J is TRBJ2-5; 9 bases are shared with TRBD2. Germline CDR1 is SQVTM and CDR2 is ANQGSEA. After removal of 7 bases from V and 2 bases from J, the junction contained 11 bases not matched to a gene. The CDR3 extends over 15 amino acids. In DNA, the CDR3 is TGCAGCGCGGGGCTAGCGGGATTCCGGCAAGAGACCCAGTACTTC. It is translated as CSAGLAGFRQETQYF.

This clonotype was seen more than once but under ten times. V usage is TRBV7-9 and J usage is TRBJ1-5; D unclear. CDR1 and CDR2 (germline): SEHNR, FQNEAQ (reference sequence). The CDR3 extends over 12 amino acids. V was pared by 0 bases and J by 9 bases, with 6 bases between. CDR3 amino acids: CASSLARGPQHF. The CDR3 DNA sequence: TGTGCCAGCAGCTTAGCCCGGGGGCCCCAGCATTTT.

The genes are TRBV7-9 and TRBJ1-5; D unresolved. The CDR3 extends over 13 amino acids. Looked up from germline, CDR1 is SEHNR and CDR2 is FQNEAQ (reference sequence). Trimming stripped 5 bases from V and 5 bases from J, with 10 bases between. CDR3 sequence reads: CASSPIADQPQHF. The CDR3 coding sequence is TGTGCCAGCAGCCCGATAGCCGATCAGCCCCAGCATTTT.

This clonotype was counted only a few times. The V and J genes are TRBV5-5 and TRBJ1-6, with D uncertain. Germline V gives CDR1 SGHKS, CDR2 YYEKEE (reference sequence). Trimming removed 0 bases from V and 0 bases from J, with 7 bases in between. The CDR3 length is 16 residues. Here the CDR3 DNA reads TGTGCCAGCAGCTTGGACCCAAGCTCCTATAATTCACCCCTCCACTTT. This sequence encodes CASSLDPSSYNSPLHF.

This chain connects TRBV20-1 to TRBJ2-5, with TRBD2 identical over 7 bases. The J segment lost 4 bases and the V segment lost 6 bases, leaving 14 bases of the junction unmatched. This CDR3 is built from 15 residues. Germline values: CDR1 DFQATT, CDR2 SNEGSKA (reference sequence). The CDR3 DNA reads TGCAGTGCCACCGCCGGGACTACCCCGGGAGAGACCCAGTACTTC. The encoded protein is CSATAGTTPGETQYF.

The V and J genes are TRBV24-1 and TRBJ2-3, with 10 nucleotides matching TRBD1. Looked up from germline, CDR1 is KGHDR and CDR2 is SFDVKD. The CDR3 length is 18 residues. J lost 8 bases, V lost 3 bases, and 16 bases had no gene match. Here the CDR3 reads CATSDASPRTGGRGTQYF. In nucleotides, the CDR3 is TGTGCCACCAGTGATGCCTCCCCCCGGACAGGGGGAAGGGGTACGCAGTATTTT.

Only a few counts were recorded for this clonotype. V is TRBV28 and J is TRBJ1-1, with D perhaps TRBD1 (5 bases). The germline CDR1 and CDR2 sequences are MDHEN and SYDVKM. The germline V and J ends were trimmed by 5 bases and 6 bases, with 22 bases remaining between them. This CDR3 has 16 amino acids. CDR3 loop: CASSRPPGRGAAEAFF. The DNA of the CDR3 is TGTGCCAGCAGTCGCCCTCCGGGACGCGGGGCCGCTGAAGCTTTCTTT.

This chain connects TRBV20-1 to TRBJ2-7; 7 bases fit TRBD2. CDR1 is DFQATT and CDR2 is SNEGSKA in the germline V gene (reference sequence). This CDR3 has 16 amino acids. Trimming removed 0 bases from V and 2 bases from J; junction bases left unmatched: 10. The CDR3: CSARDPRSGVPYEQYF. The CDR3 DNA is TGCAGTGCTAGAGATCCTAGGAGCGGGGTCCCCTACGAGCAGTACTTC.